This record concerns one TCR beta chain sequence. Its cognate antigen is unknown. The data derive from a study of T cell responses to AZD1222 COVID-19 vaccine. General study findings and limits: Researchers took repertoire samples only after the peak T cell response had come. Donors were mostly white British, more females; clonal diversity possibly underestimated. The study reported that nearly half of spike-specific TCRs target unmutated variant regions. Spike-wide vaccine-associated CD4 TCRs dominated at 160-218 and 743-854.

The method was immunoSEQ multiplex PCR; TCRdb's version includes in-frame clones alone and lacks a portion of them. Of 90,000 to 150,000 clones listed, approximately 83% are singletons. V was pared by 5 bases and J by 2 bases, with 16 bases between. Germline lookup yields CDR1 SEHNR and CDR2 FQNEAQ (reference sequence). The CDR3 consists of 15 residues. Here the sequenced sample was peripheral blood, taken on day 0 of AZD1222 vaccination. The clonotype comes from an adult in good health. This chain links TRBV7-9 with TRBJ2-7, with TRBD1 as a possible D gene (6 bases). The DNA of the CDR3 is TGTGCCAGCAGCCCCAGGACAGCTAATACCTACGAGCAGTACTTC. Translation: CASSPRTANTYEQYF.